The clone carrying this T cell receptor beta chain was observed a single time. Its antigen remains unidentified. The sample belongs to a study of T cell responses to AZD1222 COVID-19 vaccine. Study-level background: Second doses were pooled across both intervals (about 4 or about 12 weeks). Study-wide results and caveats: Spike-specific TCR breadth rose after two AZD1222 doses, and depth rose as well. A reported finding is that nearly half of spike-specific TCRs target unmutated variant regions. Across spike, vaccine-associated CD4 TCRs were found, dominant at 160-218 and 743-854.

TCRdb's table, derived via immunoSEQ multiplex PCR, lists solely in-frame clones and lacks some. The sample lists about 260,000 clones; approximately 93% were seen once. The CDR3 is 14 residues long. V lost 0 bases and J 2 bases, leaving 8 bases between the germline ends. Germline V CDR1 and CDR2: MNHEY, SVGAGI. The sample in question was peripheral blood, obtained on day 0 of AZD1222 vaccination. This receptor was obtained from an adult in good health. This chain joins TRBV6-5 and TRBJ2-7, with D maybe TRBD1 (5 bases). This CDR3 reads CASSYSDKAYEQYF. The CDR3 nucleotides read TGTGCCAGCAGTTACTCGGACAAAGCCTACGAGCAGTACTTC.